Presented here are 10 T cell receptor beta chains from one specimen sequenced in a study of blood T cell repertoires in COVID-19. The table came from immunoSEQ multiplex PCR; TCRdb's copy has only in-frame clones and leaves some out. The sample consists of 100,000 to 120,000 clones, about four fifths of them appearing once. Sequencing was done on a sample of peripheral blood. The receptors come from a woman between 55 and 75 years old with acute or convalescent COVID-19.

This chain joins TRBV19 and TRBJ1-5; D gene uncertain. The V end was cut by 6 bases, the J end by 2 bases, with 14 bases between. Germline V gene sequence: CDR1 LNHDA, CDR2 SQIVND (reference sequence). The CDR3 runs 15 residues. This CDR3 reads CASSPAEGGNQPQHF. CDR3 DNA sequence: TGTGCCAGTAGCCCCGCGGAGGGTGGCAATCAGCCCCAGCATTTT.

J is TRBJ1-4 and V is TRBV28; 11 nucleotides match TRBD1. V gave up 3 bases and J gave up 7 bases; unmatched junction bases: 4. The CDR3 consists of 15 residues. Looked up from germline, CDR1 is MDHEN and CDR2 is SYDVKM. The CDR3, as DNA: TGTGCCAGCAGTTTTACCGGGACAGGGGGTGAAAAACTGTTTTTT. Residues: CASSFTGTGGEKLFF.

The rearrangement uses TRBV3-1 (or the pseudogene TRBV3-2) and TRBJ1-4, with a tentative D call TRBD1 (5 bases). Trimming removed 1 base at V and 5 bases at J, with 17 bases between. The germline gives CDR1 LGHDT, CDR2 YNNKEL (reference sequence). The length of the CDR3 is 17 residues. In DNA form, the CDR3 reads TGTGCCAGCAGCCAAGCCGCCTTGGGGGGGTGGAATGAAAAACTGTTTTTT. Translation gives CASSQAALGGWNEKLFF.

The chain is built from TRBV19 and TRBJ2-7; D gene unclear. Trimming removed 5 bases at V and 3 bases at J, with 11 bases between. Germline lookup yields CDR1 LNHDA and CDR2 SQIVND (reference sequence). This CDR3 region has 13 residues. CDR3 sequence (DNA): TGTGCCAGTAGTTCCATGGGCAGCTACGAGCAGTACTTC. Translated: CASSSMGSYEQYF.

Judged by abundance, this clone is medium-sized. The gene calls are TRBV7-9 and TRBJ2-1; 10 nucleotides agree with TRBD2. Germline V gives CDR1 SEHNR, CDR2 FQNEAQ (reference sequence). J lost 6 bases, V lost 3 bases, and 2 bases had no gene match. CDR3 length: 14 residues. The CDR3 loop reads CASSLRLAGNEQFF. The CDR3 DNA sequence: TGTGCCAGCAGCTTGAGACTAGCGGGCAATGAGCAGTTCTTC.

This clone occurred many times. The chain joins TRBV9 to TRBJ1-1; no definite D call. The V end was cut by 0 bases, the J end by 0 bases, with 9 bases between. The germline CDR1 and CDR2 sequences are SGDLS and YYNGEE. The CDR3 totals 15 residues. The CDR3 sequence: CASSVGPGLNTEAFF. The CDR3 nucleotides are TGTGCCAGCAGCGTAGGTCCGGGGTTGAACACTGAAGCTTTCTTT.

The gene calls are TRBV2 and TRBJ1-1; TRBD1 agrees at 7 bases. V shed 4 bases and J 5 bases; nucleotides not matched to a gene: 4. This CDR3 is 13 amino acids long. The germline CDR1 and CDR2 sequences are SNHLY and FYNNEI. CDR3 DNA sequence: TGTGCCAGCAGTGGACAGGGTCGGACTGAAGCTTTCTTT. Residues: CASSGQGRTEAFF.

The rearrangement links TRBV10-3 to TRBJ2-1; 7 nucleotides line up with TRBD2. Losses at the gene ends were 3 bases for V and 5 bases for J; bases not matched to a gene: 7. The CDR3 has 15 amino acids. Per germline, CDR1 ENHRY and CDR2 SYGVKD. The CDR3 here is CAISEVAGVDNEQFF. The CDR3 nucleotides are TGTGCCATCAGTGAAGTGGCGGGGGTAGACAATGAGCAGTTCTTC.

This sequence joins TRBV3-1 (or the pseudogene TRBV3-2) and TRBJ2-7; 10 positions agree with TRBD2. The CDR3 loop spans 16 amino acids. V lost 4 bases, J lost 7 bases, and 13 bases stayed unmatched. Germline V gene lookup returns CDR1 LGHDT and CDR2 YNNKEL (reference sequence). Here the CDR3 reads CASSLRASGGAGEQYF. The CDR3 coding sequence is TGTGCCAGCAGCCTAAGGGCTAGCGGGGGCGCGGGTGAGCAGTACTTC.

The chain carries TRBV3-1 (or the pseudogene TRBV3-2) and TRBJ2-2; 7 bases are a match to TRBD2. After removal of 1 base from V and 4 bases from J, the junction contained 6 bases not matched to a gene. This CDR3 spans 16 amino acids. Per the germline V gene, CDR1 is LGHDT and CDR2 is YNNKEL (reference sequence). CDR3 sequence: CASSQGGGLSTGELFF. The CDR3 DNA reads as TGTGCCAGCAGCCAAGGCGGGGGTCTCTCCACCGGGGAGCTGTTTTTT.